This TCR beta chain stems from a study of CD8+ T cells in alopecia areata. Study at large: Each day, treated patients took oral tofacitinib twice, at 5 to 10 mg per dose. Patients given treatment had severity scored by the percentage of scalp area affected.

Isolated RNA was reverse transcribed into cDNA used as the sequencing template. Profiled with immunoSEQ multiplex PCR; TCRdb holds only in-frame clones, not every one. Of about 210,000 clones in the sample, approximately 72% were seen once. The study's findings and limits: Numerous clones, expanded in lesions, remained in scalp and blood during tofacitinib.

Trimming stripped 6 bases from V and 3 bases from J, with 11 bases between. CDR1 is MNHEY and CDR2 is SMNVEV in the germline V gene (reference sequence). The CDR3 sequence is 13 residues long. The treatment: oral pan-JAK inhibitor, 5-10 mg twice daily. This clone was seen only a few times. Its antigen is not identified. This chain joins TRBV27 and TRBJ2-5; the D is unclear. The clonotype was recovered from a human donor with alopecia areata. This specimen was CD4+ T cells sorted from blood, taken around week 44, from a patient treated with tofacitinib. Written as DNA, the CDR3 is TGTGCCAGCAGATATAGACGGGAAGAGACCCAGTACTTC. Translating gives CASRYRREETQYF.